This TCR beta chain was sequenced during a study of cytomegalovirus exposure and HLA in healthy donors. The study, taken as a whole, reports: Reportedly, fewer N-insertions than the roughly 700-donor mean appeared in an Asian-associated ancestry cluster in a later analysis. One cluster of highly shared sequence variants probably arose as a sequencing artifact.

The CDR3 covers 16 residues. Germline CDR1 reads SGHDN; CDR2 reads FVKESK. The V gene lost 4 bases and the J gene lost 9 bases, with 21 bases spanning the gap. Use of 60 Vbeta and 13 Jbeta primers characterized the PCR. Per the study methods: Per a later analysis, the number of unique TCR beta chains was roughly 87 million, of which some 9.9 million were shared. Profiled with immunoSEQ multiplex PCR; TCRdb holds only in-frame clones, not every one. From that table come the V and J calls and clone size; the DNA was used to work out D and trimming. Here the sample spans fewer than 200,000 clones, about four fifths being singletons. Details on this clone: Its matching antigen is unknown.

This sequence joins TRBV14 and TRBJ1-4; a possible D gene is TRBD1 (6 bases). This receptor was identified in a man aged 35-49 years in good health and CMV-seropositive. Sequencing used PBMCs. Written as DNA, the CDR3 is TGTGCCAGCAGCCTTAGGGAACAGGGTGTAAATCAAAAACTGTTTTTT. Translating gives CASSLREQGVNQKLFF.